Presented here are 22 T cell receptor beta chains from one specimen sequenced in a study of blood T cell repertoires in COVID-19. TCRdb's table, derived via immunoSEQ multiplex PCR, lists solely in-frame clones and lacks some. Among 410,000 or so clones, about 89% were seen once, and the ten largest hold roughly 1.6%. Sequenced sample: peripheral blood. The receptors stem from a woman aged 35 to 49 with COVID-19, enrolled during active disease.

This clone was recorded once. CDR3 coding DNA: TGTGCCAGCAGTGACGGGGGACCCTCCTACGAGCAGTACTTC. Translating it yields CASSDGGPSYEQYF. The chain employs TRBV6-1 and TRBJ2-7, with D possibly being TRBD2 (6 bases). V lost 3 bases and J lost 0, with 9 bases in between. Germline values: CDR1 MNHNS, CDR2 SASEGT. The length of the CDR3 is 14 residues.

V gene TRBV7-9 combines with J gene TRBJ1-2, with 7 bases aligning to TRBD1. Trimming at V came to 5 bases and at J to 5 bases, leaving 2 bases not matched to a gene. The CDR3 contains 12 residues. Per the germline V gene, CDR1 is SEHNR and CDR2 is FQNEAQ (reference sequence). The CDR3 DNA sequence: TGTGCCAGCAGCGAACAGGGGTATGGCTACACCTTC. It specifies CASSEQGYGYTF.

The CDR3: CASSLVTGVSEQYF. The CDR3, as DNA: TGTGCCAGCAGTCTGGTGACAGGGGTGTCCGAGCAGTACTTC. The chain carries TRBV6-5 and TRBJ2-7, with 8 positions matching TRBD1. Germline V lookup: CDR1 MNHEY, CDR2 SVGAGI. This CDR3 is built from 14 residues. J lost 6 bases, V lost 5 bases, and 9 bases had no gene match.

This clone has a single count. The genes are TRBV7-9 and TRBJ2-4; the D gene is possibly TRBD2 (6 bases). The CDR3 covers 15 residues. The germline CDR1 and CDR2 sequences are SEHNR and FQNEAQ (reference sequence). V was shortened by 1 base and J by 4 bases, with 11 bases between the two germline ends. CDR3 sequence: CASSLVSSGKNIQYF. In DNA form, the CDR3 reads TGTGCCAGCAGCTTAGTGAGTAGCGGAAAAAACATTCAGTACTTC.

This chain uses TRBV28 with TRBJ1-2, with 11 nucleotides matching TRBD1. Trimming at V came to 4 bases and at J to 4 bases, leaving 5 bases not matched to a gene. Germline-derived CDR1 and CDR2 are MDHEN and SYDVKM. The CDR3 has 15 amino acids. The CDR3 DNA reads as TGTGCCAGCAGTTATGGACAGGGGGCAAGCTATGGCTACACCTTC. Protein sequence: CASSYGQGASYGYTF.

The chain couples TRBV30 to TRBJ2-5; 15 bases agree with TRBD2. Unmatched junction bases numbered 1, after V lost 7 bases and J lost 4 bases. The CDR3 covers 13 residues. Looked up from germline, CDR1 is GTSNPN and CDR2 is SVGIG (reference sequence). The CDR3 bases are TGTGCCTTGGGACTAGCGGGAGGAGAGACCCAGTACTTC. It translates to CALGLAGGETQYF.

The chain carries TRBV6-5 and TRBJ2-7, with 7 bases aligning to TRBD1. V shed 6 bases and J 0 bases; nucleotides not matched to a gene: 8. Germline lookup yields CDR1 MNHEY and CDR2 SVGAGI. The CDR3 runs to 15 residues. The CDR3 DNA follows: TGTGCCAGCAGAGATACCAGGGGGTCCTCCTACGAGCAGTACTTC. It yields the protein CASRDTRGSSYEQYF.

A note on this clone: Other DNA sequences within the sample encode an identical CDR3. The rearrangement uses TRBV7-9 and TRBJ1-1; 7 positions agree with TRBD1. J lost 4 bases, V lost 1 base, and 0 bases had no gene match. CDR1 and CDR2 (germline): SEHNR, FQNEAQ (reference sequence). CDR3 size: 13 residues. CDR3 nucleotides: TGTGCCAGCAGCTTAGGACAGGGCACTGAAGCTTTCTTT. Its translation: CASSLGQGTEAFF.

CDR3: CASSPQQARNEKLFF. The CDR3 DNA reads as TGTGCCAGCTCACCACAGCAGGCCCGTAATGAAAAACTGTTTTTT. The chain has TRBV18 and TRBJ1-4, with D uncertain. Per germline, CDR1 KGHSH and CDR2 LQKENI. V was trimmed by 1 base and J by 4 bases, leaving 10 bases between them. This CDR3 comprises 15 residues.

In this sample, this clone turned up a few times. The genes are TRBV6-5 and TRBJ1-1; no reliable D call. Trimming took off 2 bases at V and 0 bases at J, with 10 bases between the two ends. Germline V gene lookup returns CDR1 MNHEY and CDR2 SVGAGI. There are 15 residues in the CDR3. The CDR3 spells CASSYNSGVNTEAFF. In DNA, the CDR3 is TGTGCCAGCAGTTACAATAGTGGAGTGAACACTGAAGCTTTCTTT.

The V and J genes are TRBV7-2 and TRBJ2-5; 7 bases align to TRBD2. Germline CDR1 reads SGHTA; CDR2 reads FQGNSA. The CDR3 extends over 15 amino acids. The V gene end was trimmed by 5 bases and the J gene end by 2 bases; junction bases not matched to a gene: 8. The chain's CDR3 is CASSPQAGWQETQYF. In DNA, the CDR3 is TGTGCCAGCAGCCCTCAAGCGGGGTGGCAAGAGACCCAGTACTTC.

The V call is TRBV6-5, the J call TRBJ2-3; 10 nucleotides line up with TRBD2. Germline V gene sequence: CDR1 MNHEY, CDR2 SVGAGI. J gave up 1 base and V 0 bases, and 1 base lay outside the gene matches. The length of the CDR3 is 16 residues. CDR3 loop: CASSYSSGGGTDTQYF. DNA for the CDR3: TGTGCCAGCAGTTACTCAAGCGGGGGGGGCACAGATACGCAGTATTTT.

The gene calls are TRBV4-1 and TRBJ1-3; TRBD1 is a possible D gene (5 bases). CDR1 MGHRA and CDR2 YSYEKL come from the germline V gene. The CDR3 extends over 17 amino acids. V was shortened by 2 bases and J by 7 bases, with 21 bases between the two germline ends. CDR3 nucleotides: TGCGCCAGCAGCCAAACTTGGGCAGGGTCCGTAGCCAACACCATATATTTT. Amino acid sequence: CASSQTWAGSVANTIYF.

This chain links TRBV30 with TRBJ1-2; a possible D gene is TRBD1 (5 bases). Looked up from germline, CDR1 is GTSNPN and CDR2 is SVGIG (reference sequence). V lost 0 bases and J lost 4, with 12 bases in between. The CDR3 covers 14 residues. The CDR3 DNA reads TGTGCCTGGAGTGTTGGGGCAGGGCTCTATGGCTACACCTTC. Translation: CAWSVGAGLYGYTF.

On this clone itself: A junction boundary mismatches the germline segment, possibly from a read error. The V call is TRBV6-1, the J call TRBJ1-3; no firm D call. Germline loops: CDR1 MNHNS, CDR2 SASEGT. This CDR3 has 12 amino acids. CDR3 residues: CASSEAGSTRDF. CDR3 sequence (DNA): TGTGCCAGCAGTGAAGCGGGGTCGACGCGGGATTTT.

V usage is TRBV18 and J usage is TRBJ2-1; D possibly corresponds to TRBD2 (5 bases). Germline assignment: CDR1 KGHSH and CDR2 LQKENI. Trimming left V 0 bases short and J 10 bases short, with 7 bases between. This CDR3 is built from 12 residues. The CDR3 loop is CASSPPPGEQFF. The CDR3 DNA reads TGTGCCAGCTCACCACCGCCGGGGGAGCAGTTCTTC.

The sample holds a few counts of this clone. This chain joins TRBV19 and TRBJ2-7; D not certain. Germline lookup yields CDR1 LNHDA and CDR2 SQIVND (reference sequence). Deletions cut 11 bases from V and 1 base from J, with 15 bases between. The CDR3 is 13 residues long. The chain's CDR3 is CASRDSPSYEQYF. The CDR3 DNA follows: TGTGCCTCCAGAGACTCTCCTTCCTACGAGCAGTACTTC.

This clone was recorded only once. The chain combines TRBV28 with TRBJ1-2; D is ambiguous. V lost 8 bases to trimming and J lost 1 base, with 11 bases between them. CDR3 length: 13 residues. The germline gives CDR1 MDHEN, CDR2 SYDVKM. The CDR3 here is CASATSVNYGYTF. The CDR3 coding sequence is TGTGCCAGCGCCACCTCAGTTAACTATGGCTACACCTTC.

DNA for the CDR3: TGTGCCATCAGTGCCTCCGAACCGCAGGGGGCCAGGGAAAAACTGTTTTTT. Encoded protein: CAISASEPQGAREKLFF. This rearrangement joins TRBV10-3 to TRBJ1-4; 8 bases line up with TRBD1. CDR1 and CDR2 from the germline V gene are ENHRY and SYGVKD. With 4 bases clipped from V and 8 bases from J, the junction kept 15 bases outside the gene matches. The CDR3 length is 17 residues.

The chain combines TRBV27 with TRBJ1-4; D is perhaps TRBD1 (6 bases). V lost 6 bases, J lost 8 bases, and 16 bases lay in between. Germline-derived CDR1 and CDR2 are MNHEY and SMNVEV (reference sequence). The CDR3 consists of 14 residues. The CDR3 nucleotides are TGTGCCAGCAGCATGGGACATCCGGGGGAAAAACTGTTTTTT. Its translation is CASSMGHPGEKLFF.

The V call is TRBV7-2, the J call TRBJ1-2; the match to TRBD1 covers 7 bases. The germline gives CDR1 SGHTA, CDR2 FQGNSA. V was clipped by 2 bases and J by 5 bases; unmatched bases: 8. The CDR3 sequence is 15 residues long. CDR3 protein: CASSLKPGQLYGYTF. DNA of the CDR3: TGTGCCAGCAGCTTAAAGCCGGGACAGCTTTATGGCTACACCTTC.

V and J are TRBV27 and TRBJ1-1; 7 nucleotides match TRBD1. In germline, CDR1 is MNHEY, CDR2 SMNVEV (reference sequence). This CDR3 is built from 15 residues. V was clipped by 1 base and J by 1 base; unmatched bases: 3. The CDR3 region has the DNA TGTGCCAGCAGTTTATTGGGACAGCAGAACACTGAAGCTTTCTTT. This sequence encodes CASSLLGQQNTEAFF.